Below, 17 T cell receptor beta chains from the same sample are listed, as sequenced in a study of blood T cells in healthy people across ages. A J-beta primer mix and a sample-barcoded 5' primer were used in a second PCR of about 7 to 12 cycles. TCRdb recomputed calls from the 5' RACE reads with MiXCR, one row per CDR3 protein. The table records about 1.8 million distinct CDR3 sequences, around 48% of them present only once. Sequences were obtained from blood. These TCRs come from a middle-aged woman in good health.

Here the CDR3 reads CASSDRTAASGYTF. The CDR3, as DNA: TGCGCCAGCAGCGATCGAACAGCCGCTAGCGGCTACACCTTC. V usage is TRBV5-1 and J usage is TRBJ1-2; no clear D gene. Trimming shortened V by 4 bases and J by 8 bases, and 18 bases separated the two germline ends. The germline V gene encodes CDR1 SGHRS and CDR2 YFSETQ. The CDR3 is made up of 14 amino acids. The variable domain in full, with the rest retrieved from reference TRBV5-1 and TRBJ1-2, is KAGVTQTPRYLIKTRGQQVTLSCSPISGHRSVSWYQQTPGQGLQFLFEYFSETQRNKGNFPGRFSGRQFSNSRSEMNVSTLELGDSALYLCASSDRTAASGYTFGSGTRLTVV.

This clonotype appeared once. CDR3 protein: CASSQGQGSGNQPQHF. The CDR3, as DNA: TGTGCCAGCAGTCAGGGACAGGGATCGGGCAATCAGCCCCAGCATTTT. The chain links TRBV3-1 to TRBJ1-5; 9 bases map to TRBD1. V gave up 6 bases and J gave up 2 bases; unmatched junction bases: 8. The germline V gene encodes CDR1 LGHDT and CDR2 YNNKEL (reference sequence). This CDR3 has 16 amino acids.

The chain combines TRBV13 with TRBJ1-1; maybe TRBD1 (5 bases). The CDR3 is 14 residues long. The germline V and J ends were trimmed by 6 bases and 5 bases, with 16 bases remaining between them. Germline loops: CDR1 PRHDT, CDR2 FYEKMQ (reference sequence). The CDR3 region is CASRSMGRRTEAFF. In DNA, the CDR3 is TGTGCCAGCAGGAGTATGGGGCGTAGGACTGAAGCTTTCTTT.

CDR3 amino acids: CASSRFLAGGYNEQFF. In DNA form, the CDR3 reads TGTGCCAGCAGCCGATTCCTAGCGGGGGGTTACAATGAGCAGTTCTTC. This chain uses TRBV27 with TRBJ2-1, with 11 bases lining up with TRBD2. V was pared by 6 bases and J by 4 bases, with 8 bases of the junction left unmatched. This CDR3 spans 16 amino acids. Germline CDR1 and CDR2: MNHEY and SMNVEV (reference sequence).

V and J are TRBV20-1 and TRBJ2-3; D is ambiguous. Germline V gives CDR1 DFQATT, CDR2 SNEGSKA (reference sequence). V was cut by 3 bases and J by 2 bases, with 9 bases left in between. The CDR3 loop spans 13 amino acids. CDR3 in DNA: TGCAGTGCTAGGTGGGAAGACACAGATACGCAGTATTTT. It specifies CSARWEDTDTQYF.

This clonotype appeared a few times. CDR3 nucleotide sequence: TGTGCCAGCAGTTTATTGGGGACTAGCGGGGGCCGCACAGATACGCAGTATTTT. It yields the protein CASSLLGTSGGRTDTQYF. The chain is built from TRBV27 and TRBJ2-3; 14 bases fit TRBD2. Trimming cost V 1 base and J 1 base; bases outside gene matches: 4. CDR1 and CDR2 (germline): MNHEY, SMNVEV (reference sequence). This CDR3 has 18 amino acids.

This clonotype was seen more than once but under ten times. The genes are TRBV11-2 and TRBJ2-5, with 10 bases matching TRBD2. With 4 bases clipped from V and 1 base from J, the junction kept 3 bases outside the gene matches. Germline V gene data show CDR1 as SGHAT and CDR2 as FQNNGV. This CDR3 region has 15 residues. The DNA for the CDR3 is TGTGCCAGCAGCTCGGTAGCGGGGGGCCAAGAGACCCAGTACTTC. Translation gives CASSSVAGGQETQYF. Filled out from reference TRBV11-2 and TRBJ2-5, the complete variable domain reads EAGVAQSPRYKIIEKRQSVAFWCNPISGHATLYWYQQILGQGPKLLIQFQNNGVVDDSQLPKDRFSAERLKGVDSTLKIQPAKLEDSAVYLCASSSVAGGQETQYFGPGTRLLVL.

The V gene is TRBV7-6, the J gene TRBJ2-5; D call uncertain. This CDR3 has 15 amino acids. V gave up 5 bases and J gave up 5 bases, with 18 bases separating them. Per germline, CDR1 SGHVS and CDR2 FNYEAQ. CDR3 in DNA: TGTGCCAGCAGCCGCGTGGGCGACCAGGCGGAGACCCAGTACTTC. Its translation: CASSRVGDQAETQYF.

The V call is TRBV28, the J call TRBJ2-1; D tentatively reads TRBD1 or TRBD2 (6 bases each). Germline CDR1 and CDR2: MDHEN and SYDVKM. The CDR3 consists of 14 residues. V lost 3 bases and J lost 7, with 13 bases in between. The CDR3 sequence is CASSFPSGANEQFF. CDR3 in DNA: TGTGCCAGCAGTTTCCCCTCGGGGGCAAATGAGCAGTTCTTC.

The V call is TRBV9, the J call TRBJ2-3; D not certain. The CDR3 sequence is 16 residues long. V was pared by 0 bases and J by 4 bases, with 15 bases between. Germline loops: CDR1 SGDLS, CDR2 YYNGEE. The CDR3 loop is CASSVVGSSGADTQYF. The CDR3, as DNA: TGTGCCAGCAGCGTAGTAGGGTCGTCAGGAGCAGATACGCAGTATTTT.

The chain couples TRBV4-3 to TRBJ2-3, with TRBD2 as a possible D gene (5 bases). Trimming left V 0 bases short and J 4 bases short, with 11 bases between. Germline loops: CDR1 LGHNA, CDR2 YSLEER. The CDR3 is 15 residues long. The DNA for the CDR3 is TGCGCCAGCAGCCAAGAAGCAGGAGGCCCAGATACGCAGTATTTT. Encoded protein: CASSQEAGGPDTQYF.

The CDR3 bases are TGTGCCAGCAGCTCCCCCTTACAAGAAACTAATGAAAAACTGTTTTTT. It encodes CASSSPLQETNEKLFF. The chain joins TRBV5-6 to TRBJ1-4; D gene uncertain. This CDR3 contains 16 residues. The germline V gene encodes CDR1 SGHDT and CDR2 YYEEEE. The germline V and J ends were trimmed by 3 bases and 1 base, with 13 bases remaining between them.

The chain couples TRBV20-1 to TRBJ1-2; TRBD1 is a possible D gene (5 bases). CDR1 and CDR2 (germline): DFQATT, SNEGSKA (reference sequence). V lost 4 bases to trimming and J lost 0 bases, with 15 bases between them. The CDR3 loop spans 15 amino acids. The chain's CDR3 is CSAKGPIPPNYGYTF. The CDR3 DNA reads as TGCAGTGCTAAGGGGCCGATACCTCCTAACTATGGCTACACCTTC.

The chain is built from TRBV29-1 and TRBJ2-7; 9 nucleotides agree with TRBD1. This CDR3 is built from 16 residues. The junction had 13 bases not matched to a gene; V was cut back by 3 bases and J by 4 bases. Germline V gives CDR1 SQVTM, CDR2 ANQGSEA. For the CDR3, the DNA is TGCAGCGTTGATCTAGAGCCCGGGACAGGGAGGTACGAGCAGTACTTC. Protein: CSVDLEPGTGRYEQYF.

The chain links TRBV6-5 to TRBJ2-3; 10 bases fit TRBD2. CDR1 and CDR2 (germline): MNHEY, SVGAGI. The CDR3 spans 15 residues. V gave up 8 bases and J gave up 3 bases; unmatched junction bases: 8. In DNA form, the CDR3 reads TGTGCCAGCCGGGGACTAGCGCAGCTAACAGATACGCAGTATTTT. Protein: CASRGLAQLTDTQYF.

This clonotype was seen only a few times. The gene calls are TRBV25-1 and TRBJ2-1; 7 nucleotides line up with TRBD1. CDR1 and CDR2 from the germline V gene are MGHDK and SYGVNS. The V and J ends lost 3 bases and 4 bases, in that order; junction bases with no gene match: 12. This CDR3 is built from 17 residues. Written as DNA, the CDR3 is TGTGCCAGCAGTGATTCCGACAGGGCATCTCAATACAATGAGCAGTTCTTC. It yields the protein CASSDSDRASQYNEQFF.

CDR3 coding DNA: TGTGCCAGCAGCTTCGGGGGAGACCCAGTCTACGAGCAGTACTTC. Its protein product is CASSFGGDPVYEQYF. This chain links TRBV7-2 with TRBJ2-7, with a tentative D call TRBD2 (6 bases). V lost 3 bases and J 3 bases, leaving 15 bases between the germline ends. This CDR3 region has 15 residues. The germline CDR1 and CDR2 sequences are SGHTA and FQGNSA.